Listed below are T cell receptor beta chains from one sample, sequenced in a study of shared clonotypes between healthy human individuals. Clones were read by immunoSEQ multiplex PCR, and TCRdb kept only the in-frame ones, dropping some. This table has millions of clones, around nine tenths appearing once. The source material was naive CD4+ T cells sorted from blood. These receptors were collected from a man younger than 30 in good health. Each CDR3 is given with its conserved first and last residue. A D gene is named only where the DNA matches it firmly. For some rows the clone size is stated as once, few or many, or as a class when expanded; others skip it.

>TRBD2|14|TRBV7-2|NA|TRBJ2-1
CASSPREGVNEQFF
TGTGCCAGCAGCCCACGGGAGGGTGTCAATGAGCAGTTCTTC
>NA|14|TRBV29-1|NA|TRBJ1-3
CSVGGGTSGNTIYF
TGCAGCGTTGGCGGGGGGACCTCTGGAAACACCATATATTTT
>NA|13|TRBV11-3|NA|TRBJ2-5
CASSQHELETQYF
TGTGCCAGCAGCCAACACGAGTTGGAGACCCAGTACTTC
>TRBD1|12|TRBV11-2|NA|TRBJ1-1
CASSQGQLEAFF
TGTGCCAGCAGCCAGGGACAGCTTGAAGCTTTCTTT
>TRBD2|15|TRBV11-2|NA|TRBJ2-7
CASSFSSGGAYEQYF
TGTGCCAGCAGCTTTTCTAGCGGGGGGGCCTACGAGCAGTACTTC
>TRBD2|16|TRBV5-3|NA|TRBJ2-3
CARSYTSGKETDTQYF
TGTGCCAGAAGCTACACGAGCGGGAAGGAAACAGATACGCAGTATTTT
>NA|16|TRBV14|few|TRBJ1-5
CASSQGKGRVGQPQHF
TGTGCCAGCAGCCAAGGGAAGGGGAGGGTCGGGCAGCCCCAGCATTTT
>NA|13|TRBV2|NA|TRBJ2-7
CASRLTGTYEQYF
TGTGCCAGCAGACTCACAGGAACCTACGAGCAGTACTTC
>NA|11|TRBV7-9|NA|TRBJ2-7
CASSSGGEQYF
TGTGCCAGCAGCTCCGGAGGCGAGCAGTACTTC
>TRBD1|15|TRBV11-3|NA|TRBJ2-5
CASSPGQGEQETQYF
TGTGCCAGCAGCCCGGGACAGGGGGAACAAGAGACCCAGTACTTC
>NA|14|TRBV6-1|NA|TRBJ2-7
CASRLTGSSSEQYF
TGTGCCAGCAGATTGACAGGATCTAGCTCTGAGCAGTACTTC
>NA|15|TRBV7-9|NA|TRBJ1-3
CASSLFLGSGNTIYF
TGTGCCAGCAGCTTATTTTTGGGTTCTGGAAACACCATATATTTT
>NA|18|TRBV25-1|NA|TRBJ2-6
CASSEVDLPRSGANVLTF
TGTGCCAGCAGTGAGGTGGACCTACCGCGCTCTGGGGCCAACGTCCTGACTTTC
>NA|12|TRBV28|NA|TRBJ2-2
CASSLRRGELFF
TGTGCCAGCAGTCTTAGGAGAGGGGAGCTGTTTTTT
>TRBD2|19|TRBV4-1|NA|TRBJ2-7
CASSQGPPGLAGGTYEQYF
TGCGCCAGCAGCCAAGGCCCGCCGGGACTAGCGGGAGGAACCTACGAGCAGTACTTC
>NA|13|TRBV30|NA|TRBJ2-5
CAWSAPNAGTQYF
TGTGCCTGGAGTGCCCCCAATGCGGGCACCCAGTACTTC
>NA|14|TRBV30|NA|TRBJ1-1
CAWSVRRGNTEAFF
TGTGCCTGGAGTGTACGTAGGGGGAACACTGAAGCTTTCTTT
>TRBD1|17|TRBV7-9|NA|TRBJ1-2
CASSPSGTGGLGYGYTF
TGTGCCAGCAGCCCATCCGGGACAGGGGGCCTTGGCTATGGCTACACCTTC
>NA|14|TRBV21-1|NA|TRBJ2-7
CASSRPHPPYEQYF
TGTGCCAGCTCTAGGCCCCATCCCCCCTACGAGCAGTACTTC
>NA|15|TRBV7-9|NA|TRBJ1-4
CASSLATVLNEKLFF
TGTGCCAGCAGCTTAGCTACAGTCCTAAATGAAAAACTGTTTTTT
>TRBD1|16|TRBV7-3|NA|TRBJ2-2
CASSLGQGANTGELFF
TGTGCCAGCAGCTTAGGGCAGGGGGCGAACACCGGGGAGCTGTTTTTT
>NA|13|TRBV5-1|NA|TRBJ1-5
CASLLWGNQPQHF
TGCGCCAGCCTCCTGTGGGGCAATCAGCCCCAGCATTTT
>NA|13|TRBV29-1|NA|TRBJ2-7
CSVVFGGEGEQYF
TGCAGCGTTGTGTTTGGGGGAGAGGGCGAGCAGTACTTC
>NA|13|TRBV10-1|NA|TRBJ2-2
CASSRTVTGELFF
TGCGCCAGCAGCCGGACTGTCACCGGGGAGCTGTTTTTT
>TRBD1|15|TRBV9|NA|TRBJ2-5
CASSVRGQSQETQYF
TGTGCCAGCAGCGTACGGGGACAGTCCCAAGAGACCCAGTACTTC
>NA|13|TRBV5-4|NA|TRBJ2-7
CASSSELGLEQYF
TGTGCCAGCAGCTCCGAGCTTGGGTTGGAGCAGTACTTC